These T cell receptor beta chains were read from a single sample in a study of blood T cell repertoires in COVID-19. Using immunoSEQ multiplex PCR, the repertoire was profiled, and TCRdb retains in-frame clones only, with some absent. The repertoire holds 40,000 to 60,000 clones, with 85% to 95% as singletons. Sequenced sample: peripheral blood. These receptor sequences come from a man between 60 and 75 years old with COVID-19, enrolled during active disease. CDR3s include the opening cysteine and the closing phenylalanine or tryptophan. A D gene is named only where the DNA matches it firmly. Clone size, where shown, is once, few, many, or a class for clones that have expanded.

.	TRBV3-1/TRBV3-2	13	TRBJ1-5	.	CASSPRSSQPQHF	TGTGCCAGCAGCCCCCGGTCCTCACAGCCCCAGCATTTT
TRBD2	TRBV7-2	15	TRBJ2-2	.	CASSRSGMGTGELFF	TGTGCCAGCAGCCGTAGCGGGATGGGCACCGGGGAGCTGTTTTTT
TRBD1	TRBV7-9	15	TRBJ1-1	.	CASSFPQGDDTEAFF	TGTGCCAGCAGCTTCCCACAGGGGGATGACACTGAAGCTTTCTTT
.	TRBV3-1/TRBV3-2	16	TRBJ2-1	.	CASSQPRQGPGDEQFF	TGTGCCAGCAGCCAACCCAGACAGGGACCGGGGGATGAGCAGTTCTTC
.	TRBV6-6	14	TRBJ1-3	.	CASTIQGSGNTIYF	TGTGCCAGCACCATCCAGGGCTCTGGAAACACCATATATTTT
.	TRBV4-3	15	TRBJ1-6	once	CASSQYKTGNSPLHF	TGCGCCAGCAGCCAATATAAAACAGGGAATTCACCCCTCCACTTT
.	TRBV28	15	TRBJ2-2	.	CAIAPGARNTGELFF	TGTGCCATCGCTCCAGGGGCCCGCAACACCGGGGAGCTGTTTTTT
TRBD1	TRBV5-5	15	TRBJ2-7	.	CASSLAGTGSYEQYF	TGTGCCAGCAGCTTGGCCGGGACAGGGTCCTACGAGCAGTACTTC
.	TRBV4-1	16	TRBJ1-1	.	CASSQGWSGLSTEAFF	TGCGCCAGCAGCCAAGGGTGGTCAGGGTTGAGCACTGAAGCTTTCTTT
.	TRBV6-4	14	TRBJ1-6	.	CASSEQSFNSPLHF	TGTGCCAGCAGTGAACAGTCCTTTAATTCACCCCTCCACTTT
.	TRBV30	14	TRBJ1-5	.	CAWSAMIDTQPQHF	TGTGCCTGGAGTGCAATGATAGACACTCAGCCCCAGCATTTT
.	TRBV5-4	13	TRBJ2-5	.	CASSLVPQETQYF	TGTGCCAGCAGCTTGGTGCCCCAGGAGACCCAGTACTTC
TRBD1	TRBV5-8	15	TRBJ1-1	.	CASSFFRGRDTEAFF	TGTGCCAGCAGCTTTTTCAGGGGGCGGGACACTGAAGCTTTCTTT
.	TRBV12-3/TRBV12-4	12	TRBJ2-7	.	CASSLLRYEQYF	TGTGCCAGCAGTTTACTGAGGTACGAGCAGTACTTC
TRBD1	TRBV4-2	16	TRBJ1-2	.	CASSQGTGGRNYGYTF	TGTGCCAGCAGCCAAGGGACAGGCGGCCGAAACTATGGCTACACCTTC
TRBD1	TRBV18	14	TRBJ2-7	few	CASSPQRQGGEQYF	TGTGCCAGCTCACCCCAGAGACAGGGGGGCGAGCAGTACTTC
.	TRBV14	16	TRBJ1-6	.	CASSQVGGSYNSPLHF	TGTGCCAGCAGCCAAGTAGGGGGCTCCTATAATTCACCCCTCCACTTT
.	TRBV30	12	TRBJ1-3	once	CAWRLSGNTIYF	TGTGCCTGGAGACTGTCTGGAAACACCATATATTTT
TRBD1	TRBV16	16	TRBJ1-2	.	CASSQLLGQGADGYTF	TGTGCCAGCAGCCAACTGCTGGGGCAGGGGGCAGATGGCTACACCTTC
.	TRBV19	17	TRBJ2-7	.	CASSIDLMMAGSYEQYF	TGTGCCAGTAGTATAGATCTTATGATGGCAGGATCTTACGAGCAGTACTTC
.	TRBV27	15	TRBJ2-7	.	CASSLGLVGSYEQYF	TGTGCCAGCAGTTTGGGCTTGGTCGGATCCTACGAGCAGTACTTC
TRBD2	TRBV2	13	TRBJ2-1	.	CASSGGEGNEQFF	TGTGCCAGCAGCGGGGGGGAGGGCAATGAGCAGTTCTTC
TRBD1	TRBV2	15	TRBJ1-5	.	CASSVTGGSRQPQHF	TGTGCCAGCAGTGTTACAGGGGGTTCGCGTCAGCCCCAGCATTTT
.	TRBV20-1	14	TRBJ1-3	.	CSASTSGAGNTIYF	TGCAGTGCTAGTACCTCAGGGGCTGGAAACACCATATATTTT
.	TRBV7-2	15	TRBJ2-1	.	CASSLGRGSYNEQFF	TGTGCCAGCAGCTTAGGTAGGGGATCCTACAATGAGCAGTTCTTC
TRBD2	TRBV10-3	15	TRBJ2-7	.	CAISASGKSSYEQYF	TGTGCCATCAGTGCTAGCGGGAAAAGCTCCTACGAGCAGTACTTC
TRBD1	TRBV5-4	14	TRBJ1-6	.	CASSTGQFLEPLHF	TGTGCCAGCAGCACGGGACAGTTCCTAGAACCCCTCCACTTT
.	TRBV5-1	14	TRBJ1-1	.	CASSLGQANTEAFF	TGCGCCAGCAGCTTGGGACAGGCAAACACTGAAGCTTTCTTT
.	TRBV4-2	15	TRBJ1-3	.	CASSQPDSSGNTIYF	TGTGCCAGCAGCCAACCCGACAGCTCTGGAAACACCATATATTTT
TRBD2	TRBV27	16	TRBJ2-1	once	CASSLIPGTRWNEQFF	TGTGCCAGCAGTTTAATTCCAGGGACTAGATGGAATGAGCAGTTCTTC
TRBD1	TRBV6-5	15	TRBJ1-1	.	CASSFSGTGSTEAFF	TGTGCCAGCAGTTTCTCCGGGACAGGGAGCACTGAAGCTTTCTTT
TRBD1	TRBV9	15	TRBJ2-7	.	CASSIAGQGPYEQYF	TGTGCCAGCAGCATCGCGGGACAGGGACCCTACGAGCAGTACTTC
TRBD1	TRBV5-6	16	TRBJ2-2	.	CASSPQFTGGSGELFF	TGTGCCAGCAGCCCACAATTCACAGGGGGTTCCGGGGAGCTGTTTTTT
.	TRBV7-9	15	TRBJ1-1	.	CASSKVQGADTEAFF	TGTGCCAGCAGCAAAGTACAGGGTGCGGACACTGAAGCTTTCTTT
.	TRBV6-2/TRBV6-3	16	TRBJ2-5	.	CASSYAGQGLGMTQYF	TGTGCCAGCAGTTACGCAGGTCAGGGGTTGGGGATGACCCAGTACTTC
TRBD2	TRBV5-6	15	TRBJ2-1	.	CASSSGTSAYNEQFF	TGTGCCAGCAGCTCAGGGACTAGCGCATACAATGAGCAGTTCTTC
.	TRBV27	14	TRBJ1-5	.	CASTWALRNQPQHF	TGTGCCAGCACCTGGGCCCTCAGGAATCAGCCCCAGCATTTT
.	TRBV18	19	TRBJ1-6	.	CASSPVSAQPESYNSPLHF	TGTGCCAGCTCACCAGTATCGGCACAGCCAGAGTCCTATAATTCACCCCTCCACTTT
TRBD2	TRBV3-1/TRBV3-2	16	TRBJ2-7	once	CASSANSGTSGGKQYF	TGTGCCAGCAGCGCAAACTCCGGGACTAGCGGGGGTAAGCAGTACTTC
.	TRBV12-5	14	TRBJ1-3	.	CASVRQASGNTIYF	TGTGCTAGTGTCCGACAGGCCTCTGGAAACACCATATATTTT
.	TRBV5-1	16	TRBJ1-1	.	CASSLAGWHVNTEAFF	TGCGCCAGCAGCTTGGCCGGGTGGCACGTGAACACTGAAGCTTTCTTT
.	TRBV15	16	TRBJ1-6	.	CATSRSGGVYNSPLHF	TGTGCCACCAGCCGCTCGGGGGGGGTCTATAATTCACCCCTCCACTTT
.	TRBV4-1	15	TRBJ2-2	.	CASSPTGINTGELFF	TGCGCCAGCAGCCCAACAGGGATCAACACCGGGGAGCTGTTTTTT
.	TRBV7-9	16	TRBJ2-1	.	CASSQLFAGDPGWQFF	TGTGCCAGCAGCCAACTTTTCGCCGGCGACCCGGGATGGCAGTTCTTC
.	TRBV6-4	15	TRBJ1-3	once	CASSDSKAGGNTIYF	TGTGCCAGCAGTGACTCGAAGGCGGGGGGAAACACCATATATTTT
TRBD1	TRBV20-1	11	TRBJ1-2	.	CSAGQGNGYTF	TGCAGTGCTGGACAGGGAAATGGCTACACCTTC
.	TRBV6-6	14	TRBJ2-7	.	CASSRTGQNYEQYF	TGTGCCAGCAGCCGCACCGGACAGAACTACGAGCAGTACTTC
.	TRBV2	14	TRBJ2-7	.	CASSHEKGAYEQYF	TGTGCCAGCAGTCACGAGAAGGGGGCCTACGAGCAGTACTTC
.	TRBV6-5	15	TRBJ1-3	.	CASSSTRQAGNTIYF	TGTGCCAGCAGCTCAACTCGGCAGGCTGGAAACACCATATATTTT
TRBD1	TRBV9	14	TRBJ1-2	.	CASSAGQGDYGYTF	TGTGCCAGCAGCGCGGGACAGGGGGACTATGGCTACACCTTC
.	TRBV5-1	14	TRBJ1-5	.	CASSLSGGNQPQHF	TGCGCCAGCAGCTTATCAGGGGGCAATCAGCCCCAGCATTTT
.	TRBV9	18	TRBJ2-7	.	CASSPEAGGLEVHYEQYF	TGTGCCAGCAGCCCCGAGGCCGGGGGACTTGAAGTTCACTACGAGCAGTACTTC
TRBD2	TRBV4-1	15	TRBJ2-2	.	CASSHPGLAGGELFF	TGCGCCAGCAGCCACCCCGGACTAGCCGGCGGGGAGCTGTTTTTT
.	TRBV5-1	14	TRBJ1-5	.	CASSLGRGNQPQHF	TGCGCCAGCAGCTTGGGACGGGGAAATCAGCCCCAGCATTTT